The present T cell receptor beta chain was sequenced within a study of cytomegalovirus exposure and HLA in healthy donors. Primers for the PCR totalled 60 Vbeta and 13 Jbeta. The assay was immunoSEQ multiplex PCR, and TCRdb's table has in-frame clones only and misses some. The sample lists some 200,000 clones, 82% occurring once. The sequenced sample was PBMCs. The source of this sequence is a woman in her thirties or forties in good health and CMV-seronegative.

This CDR3 is CASSTGTGVTGELFF. CDR3 DNA sequence: TGTGCCAGCAGCACCGGGACAGGGGTTACCGGGGAGCTGTTTTTT. The J gene is TRBJ2-2, the V gene TRBV5-8; 10 bases map to TRBD1. V dropped 4 bases and J dropped 5; count of bases not matched to a gene: 5. Germline V gives CDR1 SGHTS, CDR2 YDEGEE. CDR3 length: 15 amino acids. Full variable domain (remainder filled in from reference TRBV5-8 and TRBJ2-2): EAGVTQSPTHLIKTRGQQATLRCSPISGHTSVYWYQQALGLGLQFLLWYDEGEERNRGNFPPRFSGRQFPNYSSELNVNALELEDSALYLCASSTGTGVTGELFFGEGSRLTVL.